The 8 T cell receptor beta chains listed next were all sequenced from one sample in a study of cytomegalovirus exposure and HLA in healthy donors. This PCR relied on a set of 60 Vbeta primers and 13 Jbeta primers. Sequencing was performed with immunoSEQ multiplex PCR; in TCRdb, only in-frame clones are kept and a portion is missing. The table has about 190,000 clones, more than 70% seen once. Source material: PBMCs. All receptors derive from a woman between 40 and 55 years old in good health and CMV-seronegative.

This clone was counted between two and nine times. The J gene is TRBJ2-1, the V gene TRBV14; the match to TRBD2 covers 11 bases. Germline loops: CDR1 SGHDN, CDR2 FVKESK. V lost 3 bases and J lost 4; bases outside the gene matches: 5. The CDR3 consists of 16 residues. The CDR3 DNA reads TGTGCCAGCAGCCAGCGACTAGCGGGAACATACAATGAGCAGTTCTTC. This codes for CASSQRLAGTYNEQFF. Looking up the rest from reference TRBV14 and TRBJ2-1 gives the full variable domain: EAGVTQFPSHSVIEKGQTVTLRCDPISGHDNLYWYRRVMGKEIKFLLHFVKESKQDESGMPNNRFLAERTGGTYSTLKVQPAELEDSGVYFCASSQRLAGTYNEQFFGPGTRLTVL.

This CDR3 reads CASSYRDRGYEQYF. The CDR3 bases are TGCGCCAGCAGCTACCGGGACAGGGGCTACGAGCAGTACTTC. The V call is TRBV4-1, the J call TRBJ2-7, with 10 bases fitting TRBD1. This CDR3 region has 14 residues. V was clipped by 5 bases and J by 3 bases; unmatched bases: 4. Germline CDR1 and CDR2: MGHRA and YSYEKL.

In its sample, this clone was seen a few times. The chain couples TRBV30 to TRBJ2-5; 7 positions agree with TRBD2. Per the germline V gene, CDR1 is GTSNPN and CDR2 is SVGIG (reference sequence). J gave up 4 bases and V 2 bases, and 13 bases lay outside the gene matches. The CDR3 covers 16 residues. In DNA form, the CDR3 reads TGTGCCTGGAGTTCGGGGAGGGTCGGGGTCCGAGAGACCCAGTACTTC. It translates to CAWSSGRVGVRETQYF.

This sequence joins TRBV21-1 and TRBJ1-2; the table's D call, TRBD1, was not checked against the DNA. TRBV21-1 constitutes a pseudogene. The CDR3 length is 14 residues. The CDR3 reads CASSKADRDYGYTF. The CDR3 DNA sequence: TGTGCCAGCAGCAAAGCCGACAGGGACTATGGCTACACCTTC.

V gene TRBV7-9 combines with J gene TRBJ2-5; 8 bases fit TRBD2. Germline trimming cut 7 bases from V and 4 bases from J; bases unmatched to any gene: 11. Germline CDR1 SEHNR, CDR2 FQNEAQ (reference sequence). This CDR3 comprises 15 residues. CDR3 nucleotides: TGTGCCAGCAACCTAATGAGAGCGGGAGTAGAGACCCAGTACTTC. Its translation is CASNLMRAGVETQYF. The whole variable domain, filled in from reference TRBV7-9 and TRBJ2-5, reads DTGVSQNPRHKITKRGQNVTFRCDPISEHNRLYWYRQTLGQGPEFLTYFQNEAQLEKSRLLSDRFSAERPKGSFSTLEIQRTEQGDSAMYLCASNLMRAGVETQYFGPGTRLLVL.

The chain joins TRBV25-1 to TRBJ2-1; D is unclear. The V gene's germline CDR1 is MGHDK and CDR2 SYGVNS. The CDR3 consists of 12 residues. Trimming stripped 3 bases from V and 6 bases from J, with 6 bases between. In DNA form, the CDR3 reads TGTGCCAGCAGTGACAGATCCAATGAGCAGTTCTTC. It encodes CASSDRSNEQFF.

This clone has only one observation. Here the CDR3 reads CASSLESPRSYNEQFF. CDR3 nucleotide sequence: TGTGCCAGCAGCTTAGAATCCCCTCGCTCCTACAATGAGCAGTTCTTC. The rearrangement joins TRBV11-3 to TRBJ2-1, with no clear D. The CDR3 length is 16 residues. Germline V gene sequence: CDR1 SGHNT, CDR2 YENEEA. V was shortened by 0 bases and J by 0 bases, with 9 bases between the two germline ends.

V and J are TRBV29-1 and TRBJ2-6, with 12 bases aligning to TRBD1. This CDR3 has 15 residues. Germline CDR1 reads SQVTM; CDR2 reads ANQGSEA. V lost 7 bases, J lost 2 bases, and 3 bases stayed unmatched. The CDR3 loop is CSAGTGGPGANVLTF. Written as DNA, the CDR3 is TGCAGCGCCGGGACAGGGGGCCCTGGGGCCAACGTCCTGACTTTC. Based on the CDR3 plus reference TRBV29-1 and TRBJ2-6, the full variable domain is SAVISQKPSRDICQRGTSLTIQCQVDSQVTMMFWYRQQPGQSLTLIATANQGSEATYESGFVIDKFPISRPNLTFSTLTVSNMSPEDSSIYLCSAGTGGPGANVLTFGAGSRLTVL.